This TCR beta chain was sequenced for a study of PD-1 blockade in classical Hodgkin lymphoma. General study results and limits: Exclusion applied to patients who initiated nivolumab less than 1 year following ASCT.

The length of the CDR3 is 15 residues. V was clipped by 3 bases and J by 1 base, with 12 bases between them. The germline V gene encodes CDR1 MGHRA and CDR2 YSYEKL. This clone appeared once. The antigen is undetermined. Sample time point: cycle 4 day 1 (C4D1), after less than seven weeks of nivolumab. Each and every patient relapsed after autologous stem cell transplantation, and patients got differing brentuximab vedotin exposure. The study recorded best responses of complete response, partial response or progressive disease. Produced via immunoSEQ multiplex PCR; TCRdb's table is partial and in-frame only. The sample consists of tens of thousands of clones, 70% to 90% of them appearing once.

The source of this sequence is a human donor with classical Hodgkin lymphoma. The chain couples TRBV4-1 to TRBJ1-1, with a possible D match to TRBD1 (5 bases). Sequencing was performed on peripheral blood mononuclear cells (PBMCs), taken before the fourth cycle of nivolumab. The CDR3 region has the DNA TGCGCCAGCAGCCACAGGGCGTCGAGGAACACTGAAGCTTTCTTT. This sequence encodes CASSHRASRNTEAFF.